Described below is a single TCR beta chain sequence and its context. The clone's antigen remains unknown. Per-base quality was not reported, and no clone a single base away is much larger than it. Other DNA sequences within the sample encode an identical CDR3. The data are from a study of blood T cell repertoires in COVID-19 (dated by TCRdb to the early 2020s). About the full investigation: Samples covering the acute and convalescent phases of COVID-19 were provided by collaborators in the United States, Italy and Spain. The prospective study material was composed of cDNA or gDNA derived from T cells, B-cell-depleted T cells, or PBMCs. The dataset comprised deeply sampled blood TCRbeta repertoires from subjects exposed to, actively infected with, or recovered from COVID-19. The repertoires were released in a freely available public database meant as a resource for research on the immune response to SARS-CoV-2. Samples were obtained from the ongoing ImmuneRACE study (first 160 participants) and from 1,254 subjects provided by 6 global collaborators. Sample metadata almost always included a de-identified subject ID, COVID-19 status, age in years and sex. Where available, HLA class I and class II types were obtained from metadata supplied by the sample provider rather than from assay-based typing.

Collaborating institutions collected whole blood in K2EDTA tubes following their own protocols. For TCRbeta analysis, collaborators shipped samples in one of three forms: frozen whole blood, isolated PBMCs, or DNA extracted from either of those sample types. CDR1 and CDR2 (SGHRS, YFSETQ) derive from the germline V gene. Counted from cysteine to phenylalanine, this CDR3 has 14 amino acids. The entry retains the CDR3 DNA only, 42 bases that are in frame from base 1. The junction shows trimming of 4 bases on V and 3 bases on J, and the gene matches do not reach 5 bases of it. TCRbeta CDR3 regions were amplified from genomic DNA using the immunoSEQ Assay, a bias-controlled multiplex PCR. For the original study's pipeline: Nucleated cell counts per sample were estimated from amplification of reference gene primers within the assay. To quantify the absolute abundance of each unique TCRbeta CDR3 rearrangement, sequence reads were collapsed and filtered. Productive Simpson clonality was computed per sample as the square root of Simpson's diversity index over productive rearrangements. In its TCRdb copy, this immuneACCESS table keeps in-frame sequences only and misses some clones. Where compared with another copy, unresolved V genes explain less than half of these, and the others have no known cause. The V and J calls and clone size were taken over from that table, and D and trimming were inferred from the DNA. For this sample the table gives 200,000 to 250,000 clones, of which around 80% were detected only once. The ten biggest clones cover about 13% of the sample.

General findings and caveats noted by the study authors: The quantity of clinical and demographic metadata differed by source and by participant and was supplied without curation.

The receptor's source is a human donor in a cohort sampled during active COVID-19. This chain is built from TRBV5-1 and TRBJ2-3, with TRBD2 matching 7 junction bases. Sample: peripheral blood. Here is the DNA: TGCGCCAGCAGCCCTGGACTAGAGACAGATACGCAGTATTTT. This is translated as CASSPGLETDTQYF.